The 13 T cell receptor beta chains reported below all come from one sample, sequenced in a study of blood T cells in healthy people across ages. Alongside a J-beta primer mix, a sample-barcoded 5' primer served in a second PCR lasting 7 to 11 cycles. TCRdb used MiXCR to reprocess the 5' RACE reads, holding one entry per CDR3 protein. The repertoire consists of more than 700,000 distinct CDR3 sequences, with about 48% occurring once and the leading ten covering about 42%. Sequenced input: blood. The receptors stem from a man older than 75 in good health.

This clonotype has more than one count but fewer than ten. V gene TRBV20-1 combines with J gene TRBJ2-7; D possibly matches TRBD1 or TRBD2 (5 bases each). The V end lost 6 bases, the J end lost 0 bases, and 15 bases lay between the germline ends. The CDR3 sequence is 14 residues long. Germline V gene data show CDR1 as DFQATT and CDR2 as SNEGSKA (reference sequence). Written as DNA, the CDR3 is TGCAGTGCCCCTGGGACGGTAGTCTCCTACGAGCAGTACTTC. This sequence encodes CSAPGTVVSYEQYF.

The sample holds many counts of this clonotype. The chain has TRBV25-1 and TRBJ2-7, with 11 bases lining up with TRBD2. V was clipped by 8 bases and J by 3 bases; unmatched bases: 6. Germline V gene lookup returns CDR1 MGHDK and CDR2 SYGVNS. This CDR3 region has 14 residues. The CDR3 spells CASRKTSGIYEQYF. The CDR3 DNA reads as TGTGCCAGCCGTAAGACTAGCGGGATCTACGAGCAGTACTTC.

V usage is TRBV12-3 or TRBV12-4 and J usage is TRBJ2-7; 7 nucleotides match TRBD1. The CDR3 sequence is 16 residues long. V lost 6 bases, J lost 3 bases, and 14 bases stayed unmatched. The CDR3 DNA is TGTGCCAGCAGCCCCACAGGGGTTGCTTCCGGCTACGAGCAGTACTTC. Protein sequence: CASSPTGVASGYEQYF.

This chain uses TRBV24-1 with TRBJ2-2; no clear D gene. V lost 3 bases and J lost 5, with 12 bases in between. Germline V lookup: CDR1 KGHDR, CDR2 SFDVKD. This CDR3 region has 15 residues. The DNA of the CDR3 is TGTGCCACCAGTGATACCAGTAAGGGTACCGGGGAGCTGTTTTTT. The encoded protein is CATSDTSKGTGELFF.

The chain links TRBV7-3 to TRBJ2-7; 11 bases match TRBD1. Germline V CDR1 and CDR2: SGHTA, FQGTGA. J lost 2 bases, V lost 6 bases, and 6 bases had no gene match. There are 15 residues in the CDR3. The CDR3 DNA follows: TGTGCCAGCAGGGCCGGGACAGGGGGACCCTACGAGCAGTACTTC. Translation gives CASRAGTGGPYEQYF.

The rearrangement joins TRBV20-1 to TRBJ2-7; 10 nucleotides agree with TRBD2. Germline trimming cut 5 bases from V and 6 bases from J; bases unmatched to any gene: 13. The germline V gene encodes CDR1 DFQATT and CDR2 SNEGSKA (reference sequence). The CDR3 length is 15 residues. CDR3 protein: CSASTALAGAAEQYF. CDR3 sequence (DNA): TGCAGTGCTTCAACAGCCCTAGCGGGGGCCGCCGAGCAGTACTTC.

The chain links TRBV3-1 to TRBJ1-1; D call uncertain. This CDR3 region has 12 residues. Germline CDR1 LGHDT, CDR2 YNNKEL (reference sequence). The V end lost 1 base, the J end lost 9 bases, and 9 bases lay between the germline ends. DNA for the CDR3: TGTGCCAGCAGCCAAGTTGGTACACAAGCTTTCTTT. Translated, it gives CASSQVGTQAFF. The full variable domain, rest sourced from reference TRBV3-1 and TRBJ1-1, is DTAVSQTPKYLVTQMGNDKSIKCEQNLGHDTMYWYKQDSKKFLKIMFSYNNKELIINETVPNRFSPKSPDKAHLNLHINSLELGDSAVYFCASSQVGTQAFFGQGTRLTVV.

V is TRBV2 and J is TRBJ1-2; a possible D gene is TRBD1 (5 bases). Trimming shortened V by 11 bases and J by 5 bases, and 12 bases separated the two germline ends. The CDR3 runs 11 residues. CDR1 and CDR2 (germline): SNHLY, FYNNEI. The CDR3 region is CAGGTGYGYTF. Here the CDR3 DNA reads TGTGCCGGGGGAACGGGATATGGCTACACCTTC.

On this clonotype: A read error may explain this, as a much larger clone is one base away. The chain combines TRBV3-1 with TRBJ1-2; D not resolved. The CDR3 is made up of 14 amino acids. Trimming left V 3 bases short and J 4 bases short, with 12 bases between. CDR1 is LGHDT and CDR2 is YNNKEL in the germline V gene (reference sequence). The CDR3 protein is CASSHPSPSYGYTF. For the CDR3, the DNA is TGTGCCAGCAGCCACCCCAGCCCCAGCTATGGCTACACCTTC. The entire variable domain, with the rest obtained from reference TRBV3-1 and TRBJ1-2, is as follows: DTAVSQTPKYLVTQMGNDKSIKCEQNLGHDTMYWYKQDSKKFLKIMFSYNNKELIINETVPNRFSPKSPDKAHLNLHINSLELGDSAVYFCASSHPSPSYGYTFGSGTRLTVV.

V and J are TRBV29-1 and TRBJ2-1; 7 nucleotides align to TRBD2. This CDR3 contains 15 residues. V lost 5 bases to trimming and J lost 5 bases; unmatched junction nucleotides: 12. Germline CDR1 SQVTM, CDR2 ANQGSEA. CDR3 sequence reads: CSVHDGGVGDNEQFF. The CDR3 coding sequence is TGCAGCGTTCATGATGGGGGGGTGGGTGACAATGAGCAGTTCTTC.

This chain uses TRBV10-3 with TRBJ2-3; 14 bases line up with TRBD2. This CDR3 spans 16 amino acids. The J segment lost 7 bases and the V segment lost 6 bases, leaving 9 bases of the junction unmatched. Per germline, CDR1 ENHRY and CDR2 SYGVKD. The CDR3 spells CAISSVRTSGRNTQYF. The CDR3 bases are TGTGCCATCAGCTCAGTCCGGACTAGCGGGAGGAATACGCAGTATTTT.

This chain links TRBV7-9 with TRBJ2-1; 15 bases map to TRBD2. CDR3 length equals 17 residues. Germline values: CDR1 SEHNR, CDR2 FQNEAQ (reference sequence). Losses at the gene ends were 5 bases for V and 5 bases for J; bases not matched to a gene: 7. The CDR3 loop reads CASSHRTSGRADNEQFF. In nucleotides, the CDR3 is TGTGCCAGCAGCCACAGGACTAGCGGGAGGGCCGACAATGAGCAGTTCTTC.

DNA for the CDR3: TGTGCCAGCAGTTACGTCCCGGGACTGAACACTGAAGCTTTCTTT. It encodes CASSYVPGLNTEAFF. The rearrangement joins TRBV6-5 to TRBJ1-1; possibly TRBD1 for D (5 bases). Trimming shortened V by 2 bases and J by 0 bases, and 10 bases separated the two germline ends. Germline CDR1 MNHEY, CDR2 SVGAGI. The CDR3 sequence is 15 residues long.